The sequence of this T cell receptor beta chain was determined in a study of cytomegalovirus exposure and HLA in healthy donors. Germline V gene sequence: CDR1 MNHNS, CDR2 SASEGT. V was clipped by 10 bases and J by 2 bases, with 18 bases between them. The CDR3 totals 14 residues. PCR was performed using 60 Vbeta and 13 Jbeta primers. The repertoire was sequenced with immunoSEQ multiplex PCR; TCRdb's copy has only in-frame clones and lacks some. The sample holds 200,000 to 250,000 clones; about 70% are singletons and the top ten take less than 3%. The source is a man in his forties in good health and CMV-seropositive. Material for sequencing was PBMCs. V is TRBV6-1 and J is TRBJ2-7; D perhaps matches TRBD2 (5 bases). The chain's CDR3 is CATPKDSSAYEQYF. The CDR3 region has the DNA TGTGCCACTCCGAAGGACTCAAGCGCCTACGAGCAGTACTTC.